This T cell receptor beta chain was documented in a study of blood T cells in healthy people across ages. This clonotype has more than one count but fewer than ten. Sample-barcoded 5' priming and a J-beta primer mix drove a second PCR of 7 to 11 cycles. MiXCR was run by TCRdb on the 5' RACE reads, yielding one entry per CDR3 protein. This sample has some 1.5 million distinct CDR3 sequences, with 28% found just once. V lost 10 bases to trimming and J lost 3 bases; unmatched junction nucleotides: 5. Germline CDR1 is ENHRY and CDR2 is SYGVKD. This CDR3 contains 13 residues. This clonotype was sampled from a woman aged 25 to 45 in good health. The chain employs TRBV10-3 and TRBJ1-1; the match to TRBD1 covers 10 bases. The source material was blood. CDR3 sequence reads: CATGTGVDTEAFF. In nucleotides, the CDR3 is TGTGCCACGGGGACAGGGGTCGACACTGAAGCTTTCTTT.